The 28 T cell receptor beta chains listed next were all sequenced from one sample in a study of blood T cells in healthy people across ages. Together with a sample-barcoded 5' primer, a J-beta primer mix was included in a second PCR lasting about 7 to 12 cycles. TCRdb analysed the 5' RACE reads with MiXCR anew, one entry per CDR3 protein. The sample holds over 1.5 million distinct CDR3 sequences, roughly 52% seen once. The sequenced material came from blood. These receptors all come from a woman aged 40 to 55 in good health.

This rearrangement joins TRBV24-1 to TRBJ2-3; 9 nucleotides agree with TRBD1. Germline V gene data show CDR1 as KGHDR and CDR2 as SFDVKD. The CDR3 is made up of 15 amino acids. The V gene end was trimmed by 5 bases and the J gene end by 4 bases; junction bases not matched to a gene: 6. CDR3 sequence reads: CATSAGQGKADTQYF. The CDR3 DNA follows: TGTGCCACCAGTGCGGGACAGGGCAAAGCAGATACGCAGTATTTT.

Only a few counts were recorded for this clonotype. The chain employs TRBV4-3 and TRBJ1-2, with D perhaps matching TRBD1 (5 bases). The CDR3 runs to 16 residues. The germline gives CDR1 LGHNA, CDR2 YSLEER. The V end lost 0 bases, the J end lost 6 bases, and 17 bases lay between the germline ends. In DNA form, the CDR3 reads TGCGCCAGCAGCCAAGATCATGAGTATTGGGGCGATGGCTACACCTTC. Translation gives CASSQDHEYWGDGYTF.

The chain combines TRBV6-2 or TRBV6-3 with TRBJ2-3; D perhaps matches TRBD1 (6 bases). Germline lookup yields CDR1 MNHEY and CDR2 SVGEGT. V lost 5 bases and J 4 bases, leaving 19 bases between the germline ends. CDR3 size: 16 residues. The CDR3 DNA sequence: TGTGCCAGCAGTCCCGCCTTTGGCAGGGGTGCAGATACGCAGTATTTT. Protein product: CASSPAFGRGADTQYF.

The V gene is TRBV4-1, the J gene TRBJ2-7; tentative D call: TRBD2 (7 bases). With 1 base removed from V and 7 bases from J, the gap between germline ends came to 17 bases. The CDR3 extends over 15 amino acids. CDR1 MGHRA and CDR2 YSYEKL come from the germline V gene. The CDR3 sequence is CASSQAQAGADEQYF. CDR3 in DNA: TGCGCCAGCAGCCAAGCACAGGCGGGGGCGGATGAGCAGTACTTC.

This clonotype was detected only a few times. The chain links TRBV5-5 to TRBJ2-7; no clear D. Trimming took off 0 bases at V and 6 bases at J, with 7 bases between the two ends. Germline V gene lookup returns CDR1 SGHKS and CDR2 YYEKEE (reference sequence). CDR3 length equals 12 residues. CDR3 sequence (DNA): TGTGCCAGCAGCTTGGCGGGTCTCGAGCAGTACTTC. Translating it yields CASSLAGLEQYF.

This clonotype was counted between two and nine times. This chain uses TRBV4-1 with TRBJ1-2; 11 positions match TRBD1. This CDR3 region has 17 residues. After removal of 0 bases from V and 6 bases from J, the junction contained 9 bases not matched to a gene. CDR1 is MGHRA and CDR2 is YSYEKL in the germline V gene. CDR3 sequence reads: CASSQDGQGANRDGYTF. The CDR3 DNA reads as TGCGCCAGCAGCCAAGATGGACAGGGGGCGAATCGGGATGGCTACACCTTC.

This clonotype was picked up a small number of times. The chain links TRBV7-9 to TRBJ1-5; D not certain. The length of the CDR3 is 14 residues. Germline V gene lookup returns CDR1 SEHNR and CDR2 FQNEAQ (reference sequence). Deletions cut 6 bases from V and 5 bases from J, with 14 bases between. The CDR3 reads CASSLTGRDQPQHF. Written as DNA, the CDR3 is TGTGCCAGCAGTCTGACGGGGAGGGATCAGCCCCAGCATTTT.

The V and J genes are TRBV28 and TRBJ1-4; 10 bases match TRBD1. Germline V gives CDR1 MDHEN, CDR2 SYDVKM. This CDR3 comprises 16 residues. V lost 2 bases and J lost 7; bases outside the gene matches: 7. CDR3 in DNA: TGTGCCAGCAGTTTAAACCCGGGGGACAGGGGTGAAAAACTGTTTTTT. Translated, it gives CASSLNPGDRGEKLFF.

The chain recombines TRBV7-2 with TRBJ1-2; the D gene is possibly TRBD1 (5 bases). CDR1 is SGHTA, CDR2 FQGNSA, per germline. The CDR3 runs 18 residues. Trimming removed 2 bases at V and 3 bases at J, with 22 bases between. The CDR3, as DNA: TGTGCCAGCAGCTTACTATCGTTGACGGGGGAGGATGACTATGGCTACACCTTC. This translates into CASSLLSLTGEDDYGYTF.

The CDR3 spells CASSSLAGDGADTQYF. The CDR3 nucleotides read TGCGCCAGCAGTTCCCTAGCGGGGGATGGAGCAGATACGCAGTATTTT. This sequence joins TRBV5-1 and TRBJ2-3; 10 positions agree with TRBD2. CDR1 is SGHRS and CDR2 is YFSETQ in the germline V gene. This CDR3 comprises 16 residues. The trim removed 5 bases at V and 4 bases at J, leaving 10 bases unmatched.

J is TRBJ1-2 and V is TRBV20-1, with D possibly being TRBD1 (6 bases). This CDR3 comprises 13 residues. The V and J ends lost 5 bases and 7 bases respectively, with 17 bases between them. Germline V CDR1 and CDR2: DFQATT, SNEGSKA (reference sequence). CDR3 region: CSAATVGGLGYTF. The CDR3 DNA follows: TGCAGTGCTGCTACTGTGGGGGGCCTTGGCTACACCTTC.

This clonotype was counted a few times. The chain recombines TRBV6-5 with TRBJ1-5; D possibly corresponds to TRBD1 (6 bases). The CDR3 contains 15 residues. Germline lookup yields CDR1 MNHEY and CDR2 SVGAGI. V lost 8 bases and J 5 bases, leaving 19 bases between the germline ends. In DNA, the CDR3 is TGTGCCAGCCCAAAAGGTCAAGGGGGGTATCAGCCCCAGCATTTT. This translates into CASPKGQGGYQPQHF.

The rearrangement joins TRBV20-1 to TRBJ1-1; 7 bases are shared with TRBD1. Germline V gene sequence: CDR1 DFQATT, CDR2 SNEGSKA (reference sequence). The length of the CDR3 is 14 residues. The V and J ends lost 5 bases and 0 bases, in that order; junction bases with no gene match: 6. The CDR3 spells CSAGGGQMNTEAFF. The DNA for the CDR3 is TGCAGTGCTGGCGGGGGACAGATGAACACTGAAGCTTTCTTT.

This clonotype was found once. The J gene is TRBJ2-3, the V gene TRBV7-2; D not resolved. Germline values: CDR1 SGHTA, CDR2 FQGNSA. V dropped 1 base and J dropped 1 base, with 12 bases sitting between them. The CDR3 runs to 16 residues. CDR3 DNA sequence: TGTGCCAGCAGCTTAGACCTGAGCCTAGGCACAGATACGCAGTATTTT. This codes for CASSLDLSLGTDTQYF.

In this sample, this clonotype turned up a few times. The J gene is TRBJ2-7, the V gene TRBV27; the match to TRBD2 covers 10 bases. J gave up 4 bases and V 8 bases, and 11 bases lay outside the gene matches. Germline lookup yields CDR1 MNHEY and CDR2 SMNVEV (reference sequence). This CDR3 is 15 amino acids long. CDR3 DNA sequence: TGTGCCAGCGGCTTCCTAGCGGGGGTTGGTTACGAGCAGTACTTC. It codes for CASGFLAGVGYEQYF.

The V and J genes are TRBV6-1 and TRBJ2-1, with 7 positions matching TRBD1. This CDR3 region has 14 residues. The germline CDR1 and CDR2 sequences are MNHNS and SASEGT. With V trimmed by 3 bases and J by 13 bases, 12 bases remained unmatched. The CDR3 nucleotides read TGTGCCAGCAGTGAGACAGGGCCTCCGAGCCCACAGTTCTTC. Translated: CASSETGPPSPQFF.

The chain's CDR3 is CASNGQGKGYTF. In nucleotides, the CDR3 is TGTGCCAGCAATGGACAGGGCAAGGGCTACACCTTC. The chain links TRBV6-6 to TRBJ1-2, with 8 nucleotides matching TRBD1. CDR1 is MNHNY and CDR2 is SVGAGI in the germline V gene (reference sequence). The V segment lost 7 bases and the J segment 8 bases; nucleotides outside the gene matches: 6. This CDR3 contains 12 residues.

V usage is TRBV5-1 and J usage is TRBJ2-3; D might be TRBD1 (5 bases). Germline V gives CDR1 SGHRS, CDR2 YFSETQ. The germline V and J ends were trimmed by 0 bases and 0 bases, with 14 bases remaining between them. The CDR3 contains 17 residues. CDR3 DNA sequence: TGCGCCAGCAGCTTGGGTAGGGGCCCTTCTAGCACAGATACGCAGTATTTT. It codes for CASSLGRGPSSTDTQYF.

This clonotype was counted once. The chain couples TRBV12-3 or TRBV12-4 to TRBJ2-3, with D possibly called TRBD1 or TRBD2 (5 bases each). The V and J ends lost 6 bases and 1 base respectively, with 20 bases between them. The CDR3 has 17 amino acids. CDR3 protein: CASRPLPGRAGTDTQYF. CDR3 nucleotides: TGTGCCAGCAGACCTCTACCGGGACGAGCGGGCACAGATACGCAGTATTTT.

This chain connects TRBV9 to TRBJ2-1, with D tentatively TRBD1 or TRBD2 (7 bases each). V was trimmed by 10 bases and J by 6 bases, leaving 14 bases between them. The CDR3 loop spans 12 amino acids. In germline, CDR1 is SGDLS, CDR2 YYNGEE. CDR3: CASRGGINEQFF. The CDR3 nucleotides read TGTGCCTCCAGGGGGGGAATCAATGAGCAGTTCTTC.

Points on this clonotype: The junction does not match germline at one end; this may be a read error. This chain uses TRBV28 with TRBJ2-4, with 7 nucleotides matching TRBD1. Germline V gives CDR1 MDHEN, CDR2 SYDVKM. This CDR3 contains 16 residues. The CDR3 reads CASSLTDRLAKTIQYF. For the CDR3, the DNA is TGTGCCAGCAGTCTGACGGACAGGCTAGCCAAAACCATTCAGTACTTC.

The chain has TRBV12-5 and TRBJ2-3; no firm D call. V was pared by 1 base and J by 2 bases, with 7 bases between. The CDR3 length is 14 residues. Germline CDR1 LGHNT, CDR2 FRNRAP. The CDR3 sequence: CASGLASFTDTQYF. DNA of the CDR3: TGTGCTAGTGGTTTGGCTTCCTTCACAGATACGCAGTATTTT.

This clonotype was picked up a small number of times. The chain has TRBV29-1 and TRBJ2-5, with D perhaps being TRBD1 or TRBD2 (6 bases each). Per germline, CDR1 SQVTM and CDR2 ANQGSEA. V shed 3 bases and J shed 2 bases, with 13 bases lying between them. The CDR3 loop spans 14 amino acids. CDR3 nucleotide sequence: TGCAGCGTTGAGGAGGGGGGATTGCAAGAGACCCAGTACTTC. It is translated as CSVEEGGLQETQYF.

The CDR3 is CSARGQGMGEKLFF. In DNA form, the CDR3 reads TGCAGTGCTAGGGGACAGGGGATGGGTGAAAAACTGTTTTTT. V and J are TRBV20-1 and TRBJ1-4; TRBD1 aligns across 10 bases. The CDR3 totals 14 residues. With 3 bases clipped from V and 7 bases from J, the junction kept 5 bases outside the gene matches. Per the germline V gene, CDR1 is DFQATT and CDR2 is SNEGSKA (reference sequence).

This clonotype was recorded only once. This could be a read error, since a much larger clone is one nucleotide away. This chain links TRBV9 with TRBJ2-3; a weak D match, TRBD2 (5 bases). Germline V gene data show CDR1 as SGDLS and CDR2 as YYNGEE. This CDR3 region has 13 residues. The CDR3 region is CASSVASTDAQYF. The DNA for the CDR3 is TGTGCCAGCAGCGTAGCTAGCACAGATGCGCAGTATTTT.

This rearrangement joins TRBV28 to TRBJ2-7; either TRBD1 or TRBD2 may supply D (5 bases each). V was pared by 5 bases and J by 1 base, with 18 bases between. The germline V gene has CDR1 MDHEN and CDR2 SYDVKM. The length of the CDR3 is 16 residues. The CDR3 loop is CASSPPGQGGSYEQYF. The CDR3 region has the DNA TGTGCCAGCAGTCCTCCGGGGCAGGGCGGATCCTACGAGCAGTACTTC.

The CDR3 sequence: CASSGGVRDRNSPLHF. The CDR3 coding sequence is TGTGCCAGCAGCGGGGGGGTCAGGGACCGTAATTCACCCCTCCACTTT. The V gene is TRBV28, the J gene TRBJ1-6; the D gene is possibly TRBD1 (5 bases). Trimming left V 6 bases short and J 6 bases short, with 18 bases between. This CDR3 region has 16 residues. The germline gives CDR1 MDHEN, CDR2 SYDVKM. The full variable domain, in which reference TRBV28 and TRBJ1-6 provide the parts outside the CDR3, is DVKVTQSSRYLVKRTGEKVFLECVQDMDHENMFWYRQDPGLGLRLIYFSYDVKMKEKGDIPEGYSVSREKKERFSLILESASTNQTSMYLCASSGGVRDRNSPLHFGNGTRLTVT.

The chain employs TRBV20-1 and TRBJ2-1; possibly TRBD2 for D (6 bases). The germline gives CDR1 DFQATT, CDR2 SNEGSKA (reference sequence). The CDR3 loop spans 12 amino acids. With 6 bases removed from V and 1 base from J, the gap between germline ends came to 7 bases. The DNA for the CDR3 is TGCAGTGCCGGGACTTCCTACAATGAGCAGTTCTTC. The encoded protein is CSAGTSYNEQFF.